Described below is a single T cell receptor beta chain sequence and its context. This entry belongs to a study of blood T cell repertoires in COVID-19. For the study at large: Acute-phase and convalescent COVID-19 samples originated in the United States, Italy and Spain.

J lost 4 bases, V lost 3 bases, and 4 bases had no gene match. Germline V gives CDR1 SGHRS, CDR2 YFSETQ. The CDR3 covers 14 residues. The table came from immunoSEQ multiplex PCR; TCRdb's copy has only in-frame clones and leaves some out. The sample carries 120,000 to 150,000 clones, around 83% recorded once. The chain recombines TRBV5-1 with TRBJ1-1; 9 bases fit TRBD1. This TCR came from a human donor with acute or convalescent COVID-19. The donor label of this sample is uncertain. The sample taken for sequencing was peripheral blood. The CDR3 loop reads CASSYTGGGTEAFF. The DNA for the CDR3 is TGCGCCAGCAGCTATACAGGGGGCGGCACTGAAGCTTTCTTT.